A single sample gave rise to the 19 T cell receptor beta chains below, sequenced in a study of technical replicates of blood from a handful of donors. Some clones are missing from TCRdb's copy, which holds only in-frame ones; the method was immunoSEQ multiplex PCR. The sample lists about 75,000 clones, nearly 98% occurring once. The sample was T cells isolated from PBMCs. All receptors come from a human donor in good health.

This clone was recorded only once. The chain employs TRBV27 and TRBJ1-2; the match to TRBD1 covers 10 bases. V shed 4 bases, J shed 6 bases, and the junction held 8 bases outside the gene matches. Per the germline V gene, CDR1 is MNHEY and CDR2 is SMNVEV (reference sequence). This CDR3 is built from 15 residues. The CDR3: CASSSVGTGDHGYTF. For the CDR3, the DNA is TGTGCCAGCAGTTCCGTCGGGACAGGGGATCATGGCTACACCTTC.

The count of this clone is one. V usage is TRBV6-1 and J usage is TRBJ1-2; a possible D gene is TRBD1 (6 bases). The germline gives CDR1 MNHNS, CDR2 SASEGT. V dropped 6 bases and J dropped 1 base, with 15 bases sitting between them. The CDR3 spans 15 residues. As DNA, the CDR3 is TGTGCCAGCAGGGCGGGAGGGGGGGGTAACTATGGCTACACCTTC. As protein: CASRAGGGGNYGYTF.

The rearrangement joins TRBV6-4 to TRBJ2-6; no reliable D call. V lost 4 bases and J lost 0, with 10 bases in between. The CDR3 covers 16 residues. CDR1 MRHNA and CDR2 SNTAGT come from the germline V gene. The CDR3 coding sequence is TGTGCCAGCAGTGGAGTAGACATCTCTGGGGCCAACGTCCTGACTTTC. Its protein is CASSGVDISGANVLTF.

V gene TRBV28 combines with J gene TRBJ2-1; 12 nucleotides agree with TRBD1. Germline CDR1 reads MDHEN; CDR2 reads SYDVKM. V was clipped by 3 bases and J by 2 bases; unmatched bases: 5. CDR3 length: 17 residues. CDR3 in amino acids: CASSFSGTGGPYNEQFF. In nucleotides, the CDR3 is TGTGCCAGCAGTTTTTCTGGGACAGGGGGCCCCTACAATGAGCAGTTCTTC.

This clone was detected once. The CDR3 DNA reads TGTGCCCTCCGGACAGGGGGGCCTTCCGAGCAGTACTTC. Translated: CALRTGGPSEQYF. The rearrangement uses TRBV30 and TRBJ2-7, with TRBD1 matching over 10 bases. V lost 8 bases to trimming and J lost 6 bases; unmatched junction nucleotides: 10. Germline-derived CDR1 and CDR2 are GTSNPN and SVGIG (reference sequence). The CDR3 covers 13 residues.

This chain connects TRBV9 to TRBJ2-1; 9 bases line up with TRBD2. The CDR3 contains 17 residues. With V trimmed by 0 bases and J by 4 bases, 8 bases remained unmatched. The germline V gene has CDR1 SGDLS and CDR2 YYNGEE. CDR3 in amino acids: CASSVASLAGHYNEQFF. CDR3 coding DNA: TGTGCCAGCAGCGTAGCCTCACTAGCGGGTCATTACAATGAGCAGTTCTTC.

This chain connects TRBV7-6 to TRBJ2-1, with TRBD1 matching over 8 bases. The CDR3 runs to 15 residues. CDR1 SGHVS and CDR2 FNYEAQ come from the germline V gene. V trimming: 4 bases; J trimming: 3 bases; junction bases outside the gene matches: 5. CDR3 residues: CASSWSGTGYNEQFF. The CDR3 nucleotides are TGTGCCAGCAGCTGGTCCGGGACAGGCTACAATGAGCAGTTCTTC.

This clone appeared a single time. The chain uses TRBV4-1 and TRBJ2-3; 7 nucleotides line up with TRBD1. Per germline, CDR1 MGHRA and CDR2 YSYEKL. Trimming at V came to 0 bases and at J to 2 bases, leaving 2 bases not matched to a gene. The CDR3 covers 15 residues. This CDR3 is CASSQDGTDTDTQYF. CDR3 sequence (DNA): TGCGCCAGCAGCCAAGATGGGACAGACACAGATACGCAGTATTTT.

The CDR3 loop reads CAWSVRGPDEAFF. Written as DNA, the CDR3 is TGTGCCTGGAGTGTAAGGGGGCCCGATGAAGCTTTCTTT. The rearrangement joins TRBV30 to TRBJ1-1; TRBD1 aligns across 7 bases. The CDR3 is 13 residues long. Germline lookup yields CDR1 GTSNPN and CDR2 SVGIG (reference sequence). V lost 0 bases, J lost 7 bases, and 5 bases stayed unmatched.

This clone was observed once. This rearrangement joins TRBV5-6 to TRBJ1-1, with D possibly TRBD1 on 6 matching bases. The CDR3 totals 16 residues. The V gene lost 3 bases and the J gene lost 1 base, with 16 bases spanning the gap. Germline CDR1 is SGHDT and CDR2 is YYEEEE. The CDR3 sequence is CASSYTDGTQNTEAFF. The CDR3 DNA reads as TGTGCCAGCAGCTATACCGACGGGACACAGAACACTGAAGCTTTCTTT.

The rearrangement joins TRBV28 to TRBJ1-5, with 9 positions matching TRBD1. Unmatched junction bases numbered 3, after V lost 2 bases and J lost 4 bases. The CDR3 has 15 residues. Germline V gene lookup returns CDR1 MDHEN and CDR2 SYDVKM. CDR3 sequence reads: CASSLLTGGNQPQHF. CDR3 nucleotide sequence: TGTGCCAGCAGTTTACTGACAGGGGGAAATCAGCCCCAGCATTTT.

The rearrangement joins TRBV19 to TRBJ1-5, with D perhaps TRBD1 (6 bases). With 4 bases removed from V and 0 bases from J, the gap between germline ends came to 16 bases. This CDR3 spans 17 amino acids. Germline values: CDR1 LNHDA, CDR2 SQIVND (reference sequence). CDR3 nucleotide sequence: TGTGCCAGTAGTACCCAAGGACAGCTAGGTAGCAATCAGCCCCAGCATTTT. This gives the protein CASSTQGQLGSNQPQHF.

The chain links TRBV6-5 to TRBJ2-7, with unresolved D. The CDR3 runs 11 residues. Germline V gene data show CDR1 as MNHEY and CDR2 as SVGAGI. Trimming removed 7 bases from V and 3 bases from J, with 7 bases in between. The CDR3: CASNRFYEQYF. As DNA, the CDR3 is TGTGCCAGCAATCGGTTCTACGAGCAGTACTTC.

The chain couples TRBV4-1 to TRBJ1-4; D unclear. The germline V gene has CDR1 MGHRA and CDR2 YSYEKL. Trimming took 1 base from V and 8 from J, leaving 5 bases between them. The CDR3 spans 12 residues. The CDR3 reads CASSQVSEKLFF. CDR3 sequence (DNA): TGCGCCAGCAGCCAAGTTTCAGAAAAACTGTTTTTT.

The CDR3 spells CASSLVRDSIMNTEAFF. In nucleotides, the CDR3 is TGCGCCAGCAGCTTGGTTCGGGACTCGATAATGAACACTGAAGCTTTCTTT. V gene TRBV5-1 combines with J gene TRBJ1-1; possible D gene TRBD1, 5 bases. The CDR3 length is 17 residues. V was cut by 0 bases and J by 0 bases, with 15 bases left in between. CDR1 SGHRS and CDR2 YFSETQ come from the germline V gene.

The chain joins TRBV7-9 to TRBJ1-2, with D hard to call. With 0 bases removed from V and 9 bases from J, the gap between germline ends came to 14 bases. Germline V CDR1 and CDR2: SEHNR, FQNEAQ (reference sequence). The CDR3 covers 14 residues. The CDR3 region has the DNA TGTGCCAGCAGCTTAGCGCTTTTGGAGTGGAGCTACACCTTC. Encoded protein: CASSLALLEWSYTF.

This chain uses TRBV29-1 with TRBJ2-7; 9 nucleotides line up with TRBD1. V was pared by 5 bases and J by 6 bases, with 11 bases of the junction left unmatched. The germline gives CDR1 SQVTM, CDR2 ANQGSEA. The CDR3 length is 14 residues. CDR3 nucleotide sequence: TGCAGCGTTACACAGGGGGCGCAAGTTGGCGAGCAGTACTTC. The encoded protein is CSVTQGAQVGEQYF.

The rearrangement uses TRBV5-1 and TRBJ1-1; D is unclear. The CDR3 has 15 amino acids. Germline V gene sequence: CDR1 SGHRS, CDR2 YFSETQ. V lost 1 base, J lost 1 base, and 11 bases lay in between. CDR3 sequence: CASSLSSIKNTEAFF. In nucleotides, the CDR3 is TGCGCCAGCAGCTTGTCTAGCATAAAGAACACTGAAGCTTTCTTT. The full variable domain, in which reference TRBV5-1 and TRBJ1-1 provide the parts outside the CDR3, is KAGVTQTPRYLIKTRGQQVTLSCSPISGHRSVSWYQQTPGQGLQFLFEYFSETQRNKGNFPGRFSGRQFSNSRSEMNVSTLELGDSALYLCASSLSSIKNTEAFFGQGTRLTVV.

The rearrangement links TRBV11-3 to TRBJ2-7; 12 bases map to TRBD2. The CDR3 has 16 amino acids. Germline assignment: CDR1 SGHNT and CDR2 YENEEA. Trimming at V came to 4 bases and at J to 2 bases, leaving 6 bases not matched to a gene. The DNA for the CDR3 is TGTGCCAGCAGCTCCTGGACTAGCGGGAAGACCTACGAGCAGTACTTC. Amino acids: CASSSWTSGKTYEQYF.